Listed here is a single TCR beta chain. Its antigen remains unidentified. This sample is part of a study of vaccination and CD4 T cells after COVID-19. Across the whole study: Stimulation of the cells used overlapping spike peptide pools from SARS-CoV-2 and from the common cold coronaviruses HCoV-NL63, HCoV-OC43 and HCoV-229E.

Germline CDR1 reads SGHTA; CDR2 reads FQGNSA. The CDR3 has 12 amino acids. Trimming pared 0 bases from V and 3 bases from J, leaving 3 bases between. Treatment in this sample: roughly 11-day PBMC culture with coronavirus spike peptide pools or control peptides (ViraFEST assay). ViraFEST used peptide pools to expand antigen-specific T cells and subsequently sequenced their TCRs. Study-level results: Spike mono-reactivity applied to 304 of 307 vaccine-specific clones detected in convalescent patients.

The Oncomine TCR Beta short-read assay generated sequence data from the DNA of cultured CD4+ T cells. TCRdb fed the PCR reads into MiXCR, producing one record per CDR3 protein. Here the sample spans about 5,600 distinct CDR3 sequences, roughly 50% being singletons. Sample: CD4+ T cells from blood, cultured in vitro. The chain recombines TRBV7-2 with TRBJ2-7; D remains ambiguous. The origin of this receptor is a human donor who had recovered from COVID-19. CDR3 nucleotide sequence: TGTGCCAGCAGCTTAGCCTTCTACGAGCAGTACTTC. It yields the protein CASSLAFYEQYF.